Below, 15 T cell receptor beta chains from the same sample are listed, as sequenced in a study of T cell responses to AZD1222 COVID-19 vaccine. Using immunoSEQ multiplex PCR, the repertoire was profiled, and TCRdb retains in-frame clones only, with some absent. This sample has more than 95,000 clones, with about 88% found just once. The material sequenced was peripheral blood, taken on day 0 of AZD1222 vaccination. Receptors were obtained from an adult in good health.

The V and J genes are TRBV6-1 and TRBJ2-3; 10 nucleotides align to TRBD2. Germline loops: CDR1 MNHNS, CDR2 SASEGT. The V segment lost 2 bases and the J segment 0 bases; nucleotides outside the gene matches: 5. CDR3 length: 17 residues. The chain's CDR3 is CASSEPSGGVSTDTQYF. The CDR3 region has the DNA TGTGCCAGCAGTGAACCTAGCGGGGGAGTTAGCACAGATACGCAGTATTTT.

The rearrangement uses TRBV28 and TRBJ2-5; either TRBD1 or TRBD2 may supply D (5 bases each). This CDR3 contains 15 residues. V lost 2 bases to trimming and J lost 4 bases, with 14 bases between them. The germline CDR1 and CDR2 sequences are MDHEN and SYDVKM. For the CDR3, the DNA is TGTGCCAGCAGTTTAAGAGCAGGGAGTGGAGAGACCCAGTACTTC. The encoded protein is CASSLRAGSGETQYF.

The chain recombines TRBV11-2 with TRBJ1-5; D call uncertain. V was trimmed by 0 bases and J by 4 bases, leaving 4 bases between them. This CDR3 has 13 residues. Germline V gives CDR1 SGHAT, CDR2 FQNNGV. The CDR3 coding sequence is TGTGCCAGCAGCTTAGACAGAAATCAGCCCCAGCATTTT. Amino acid sequence: CASSLDRNQPQHF.

This clone was observed a single time. This sequence joins TRBV6-5 and TRBJ2-5; no definite D call. The CDR3 runs 13 residues. V shed 2 bases and J shed 5 bases, with 9 bases lying between them. CDR1 MNHEY and CDR2 SVGAGI come from the germline V gene. The CDR3 DNA is TGTGCCAGCAGTTACGGTAGTGGCGAGACCCAGTACTTC. This sequence encodes CASSYGSGETQYF.

The CDR3 is CASSGPGQGGLAKNIQYF. CDR3 bases: TGTGCCAGCAGTGGACCGGGACAGGGCGGCTTAGCCAAAAACATTCAGTACTTC. The rearrangement joins TRBV28 to TRBJ2-4; 9 bases fit TRBD1. In germline, CDR1 is MDHEN, CDR2 SYDVKM. V trimming: 5 bases; J trimming: 0 bases; junction bases outside the gene matches: 11. The CDR3 extends over 18 amino acids.

V usage is TRBV7-2 and J usage is TRBJ1-1, with D hard to call. This CDR3 has 13 amino acids. Germline V lookup: CDR1 SGHTA, CDR2 FQGNSA. V dropped 5 bases and J dropped 0 bases, with 7 bases sitting between them. The CDR3 loop reads CASSRDLNTEAFF. In DNA form, the CDR3 reads TGTGCCAGCAGCAGAGACCTGAACACTGAAGCTTTCTTT.

J is TRBJ1-1 and V is TRBV10-3; 7 positions match TRBD1. V was clipped by 4 bases and J by 0 bases; unmatched bases: 5. Germline assignment: CDR1 ENHRY and CDR2 SYGVKD. The CDR3 consists of 15 residues. In DNA, the CDR3 is TGTGCCATCAGTGGAACGGGACAGCTGAACACTGAAGCTTTCTTT. Translation gives CAISGTGQLNTEAFF.

The V gene is TRBV28, the J gene TRBJ1-2; D may be TRBD1 (5 bases). The V end was cut by 11 bases, the J end by 4 bases, with 11 bases between. CDR3 length equals 11 residues. The germline CDR1 and CDR2 sequences are MDHEN and SYDVKM. This CDR3 is CAAQQVYGYTF. CDR3 sequence (DNA): TGTGCCGCCCAACAGGTCTATGGCTACACCTTC.

This clone was detected a few times. V gene TRBV7-9 combines with J gene TRBJ1-3; no firm D call. Germline CDR1 is SEHNR and CDR2 is FQNEAQ (reference sequence). The CDR3 is 12 amino acids. V lost 3 bases, J lost 4 bases, and 4 bases lay in between. The CDR3 bases are TGTGCCAGCAGCTTTTCCGGAAACACCATATATTTT. It codes for CASSFSGNTIYF.

This clone was seen only once. This chain links TRBV11-2 with TRBJ1-2; D gene unclear. Germline-derived CDR1 and CDR2 are SGHAT and FQNNGV. V shed 4 bases and J shed 2 bases, with 14 bases lying between them. This CDR3 is built from 15 residues. CDR3 in amino acids: CASSSSLFGNYGYTF. In DNA form, the CDR3 reads TGTGCCAGCAGCTCGTCCCTTTTTGGGAACTATGGCTACACCTTC.

The V and J genes are TRBV24-1 and TRBJ2-6; 12 bases map to TRBD1. The germline gives CDR1 KGHDR, CDR2 SFDVKD. CDR3 length equals 19 residues. V lost 3 bases, J lost 1 base, and 6 bases stayed unmatched. The CDR3 region has the DNA TGTGCCACCAGTGATCCCCGGGACAGGGGGCCTTCTGGGGCCAACGTCCTGACTTTC. This encodes CATSDPRDRGPSGANVLTF.

The V and J genes are TRBV10-1 and TRBJ2-7; D might be TRBD1 or TRBD2, each matching 5 bases. CDR1 is WNHNN and CDR2 is SYGVQD in the germline V gene (reference sequence). The CDR3 totals 11 residues. The ends were cut back, 8 bases at V and 7 bases at J, with 12 bases in the middle. The CDR3 coding sequence is TGCGCCAGCGGTACAGGACTGGAGCAGTACTTC. It is translated as CASGTGLEQYF.

This rearrangement joins TRBV3-1 (or the pseudogene TRBV3-2) to TRBJ1-1; no clear D. V dropped 1 base and J dropped 8 bases, with 8 bases sitting between them. The CDR3 has 12 residues. Per germline, CDR1 LGHDT and CDR2 YNNKEL (reference sequence). The CDR3 region is CASSQAGREAFF. The CDR3, as DNA: TGTGCCAGCAGCCAAGCTGGGAGGGAAGCTTTCTTT.

The rearrangement joins TRBV6-2 or TRBV6-3 to TRBJ1-4; D not certain. With 2 bases removed from V and 0 bases from J, the gap between germline ends came to 10 bases. The CDR3 contains 16 residues. Germline CDR1 MNHEY, CDR2 SVGEGT. This CDR3 is CASSYEGTATNEKLFF. The DNA for the CDR3 is TGTGCCAGCAGTTACGAGGGAACTGCAACTAATGAAAAACTGTTTTTT.

V is TRBV21-1 and J is TRBJ1-2. TRBV21-1 counts as a pseudogene. This CDR3 region has 14 residues. Written as DNA, the CDR3 is TGTGCCAGCAGTCATCGGAGAGCTAACTATGGCTACACCTTC. It specifies CASSHRRANYGYTF.